Given below is one TCR beta chain in context. Antigen: not known. The PCR ran on 60 Vbeta and 13 Jbeta primers. Assay used: immunoSEQ multiplex PCR; TCRdb lists only in-frame clones, some missing. The table has tens of thousands of clones, more than 60% seen once. The source of the sample is a study of cytomegalovirus exposure and HLA in healthy donors. Overall study results and limits: There were 150 to 200 TCR beta chains listed as cytomegalovirus-associated. Association of a missense DCLRE1C variant with TCR beta V- and J-gene trimming was reported in a later analysis. Specificity for CMV antigens was confirmed in vitro for a few of the CMV-associated chains.

V was shortened by 5 bases and J by 2 bases, with 18 bases between the two germline ends. CDR1 is GTSNPN and CDR2 is SVGIG in the germline V gene (reference sequence). This CDR3 contains 15 residues. The receptor was derived from a woman aged 40 to 50 in good health and CMV-seropositive. Sequences were obtained from PBMCs. The rearrangement links TRBV30 to TRBJ2-5; D is perhaps TRBD1 (7 bases). DNA of the CDR3: TGTGCCTGGGGAGGGACAGAGTGGATGCAAGAGACCCAGTACTTC. This sequence encodes CAWGGTEWMQETQYF. Based on the CDR3 plus reference TRBV30 and TRBJ2-5, the full variable domain is SQTIHQWPATLVQPVGSPLSLECTVEGTSNPNLYWYRQAAGRGLQLLFYSVGIGQISSEVPQNLSASRPQDRQFILSSKKLLLSDSGFYLCAWGGTEWMQETQYFGPGTRLLVL.